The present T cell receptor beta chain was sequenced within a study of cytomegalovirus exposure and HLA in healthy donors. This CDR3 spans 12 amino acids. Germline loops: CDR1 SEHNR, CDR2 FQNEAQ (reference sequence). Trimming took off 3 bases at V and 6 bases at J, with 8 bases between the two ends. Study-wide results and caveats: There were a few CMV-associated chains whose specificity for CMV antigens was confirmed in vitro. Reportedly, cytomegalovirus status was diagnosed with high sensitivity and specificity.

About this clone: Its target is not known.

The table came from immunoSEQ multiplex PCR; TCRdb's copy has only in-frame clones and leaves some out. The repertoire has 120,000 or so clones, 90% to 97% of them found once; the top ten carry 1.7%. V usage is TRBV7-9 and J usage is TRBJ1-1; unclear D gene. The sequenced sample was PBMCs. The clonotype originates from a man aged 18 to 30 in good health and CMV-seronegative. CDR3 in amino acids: CASSLGRSEAFF. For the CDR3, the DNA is TGTGCCAGCAGCTTGGGGAGATCTGAAGCTTTCTTT.